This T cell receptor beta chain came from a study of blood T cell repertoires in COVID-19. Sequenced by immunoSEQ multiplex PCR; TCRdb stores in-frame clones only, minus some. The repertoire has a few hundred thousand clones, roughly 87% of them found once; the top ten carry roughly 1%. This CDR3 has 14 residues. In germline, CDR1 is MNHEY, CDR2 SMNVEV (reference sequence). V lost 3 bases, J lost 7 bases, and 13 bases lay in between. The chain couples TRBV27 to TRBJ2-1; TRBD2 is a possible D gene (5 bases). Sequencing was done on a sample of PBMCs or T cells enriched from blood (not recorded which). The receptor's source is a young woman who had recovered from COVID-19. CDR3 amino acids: CASSFYLAGNEQFF. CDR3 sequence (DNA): TGTGCCAGCAGTTTTTACCTAGCTGGGAATGAGCAGTTCTTC.